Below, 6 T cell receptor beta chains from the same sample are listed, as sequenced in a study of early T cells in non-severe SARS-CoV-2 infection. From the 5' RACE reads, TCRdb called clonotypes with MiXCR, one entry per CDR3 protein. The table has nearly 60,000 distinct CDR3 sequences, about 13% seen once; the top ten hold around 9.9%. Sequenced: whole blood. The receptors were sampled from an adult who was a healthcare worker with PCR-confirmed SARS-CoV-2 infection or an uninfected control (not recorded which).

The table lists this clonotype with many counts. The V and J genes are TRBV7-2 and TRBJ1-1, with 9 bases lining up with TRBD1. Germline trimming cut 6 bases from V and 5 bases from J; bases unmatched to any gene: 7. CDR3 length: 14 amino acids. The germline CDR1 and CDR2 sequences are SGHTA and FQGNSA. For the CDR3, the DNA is TGTGCCAGCAGGGGGGGGACAGGGTGGACTGAAGCTTTCTTT. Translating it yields CASRGGTGWTEAFF.

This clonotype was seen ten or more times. Here the CDR3 reads CASSEDRGGNTQYF. The CDR3 coding sequence is TGTGCCAGCAGCGAGGACAGGGGGGGAAATACGCAGTATTTT. The chain joins TRBV25-1 to TRBJ2-3; 10 positions match TRBD1. There are 14 residues in the CDR3. J was trimmed by 7 bases and V by 6 bases; bases with no gene match: 7. CDR1 is MGHDK and CDR2 is SYGVNS in the germline V gene.

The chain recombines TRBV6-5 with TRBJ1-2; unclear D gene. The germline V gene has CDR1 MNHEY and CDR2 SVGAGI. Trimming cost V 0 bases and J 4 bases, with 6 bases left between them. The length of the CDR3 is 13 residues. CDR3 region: CASSYSASYGYTF. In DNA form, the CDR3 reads TGTGCCAGCAGTTACTCGGCCAGCTATGGCTACACCTTC.

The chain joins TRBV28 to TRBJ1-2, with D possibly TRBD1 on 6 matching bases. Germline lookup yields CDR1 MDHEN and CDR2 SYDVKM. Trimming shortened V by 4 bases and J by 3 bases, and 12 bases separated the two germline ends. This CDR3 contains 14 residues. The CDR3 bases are TGTGCCAGCAGTTCTCCACAGGGATACTATGGCTACACCTTC. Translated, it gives CASSSPQGYYGYTF.

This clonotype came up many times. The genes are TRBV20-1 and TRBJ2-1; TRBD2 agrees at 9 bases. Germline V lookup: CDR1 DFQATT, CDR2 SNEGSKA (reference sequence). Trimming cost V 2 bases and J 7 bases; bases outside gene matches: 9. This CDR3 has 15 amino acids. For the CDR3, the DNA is TGCAGTGCTAGAAGTCCCCTAGCGGGGACAAATGAGCAGTTCTTC. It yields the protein CSARSPLAGTNEQFF.

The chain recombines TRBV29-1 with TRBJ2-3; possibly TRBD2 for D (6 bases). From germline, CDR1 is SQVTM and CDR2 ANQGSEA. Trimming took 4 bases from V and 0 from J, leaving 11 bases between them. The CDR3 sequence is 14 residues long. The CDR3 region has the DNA TGCAGCGTTGGCGGGACTCCTAGCACAGATACGCAGTATTTT. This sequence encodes CSVGGTPSTDTQYF.